This T cell receptor (beta chain) was profiled in a study of blood T cell repertoires in COVID-19 (dated by TCRdb to the early 2020s). Describing the broader study: Collaborator samples came from the United States, Italy and Spain and covered acute and convalescent phases of COVID-19. Where available, HLA class I and class II types were taken from metadata supplied by the sample provider and were not determined by assay-based typing. Samples were obtained from the ongoing ImmuneRACE study (first 160 participants) and from about 1,300 subjects provided by 6 global collaborators. The dataset comprised deeply sampled blood TCRbeta repertoires from subjects exposed to, actively infected with, or recovered from COVID-19. A freely available public database, intended as a resource for researchers studying the immune response to SARS-CoV-2, is where the repertoires were released. The sample metadata nearly always contained a de-identified subject ID, COVID-19 status, age in years and sex. The prospective study material was composed of cDNA or gDNA derived from T cells, B-cell-depleted T cells, or PBMCs.

As concerns this clone: The antigen it recognizes is unknown. The input lacks base qualities; no much larger clone sits a single base away.

One collaborating source in Seattle enrolled patients while the patients were actively infected and followed the patients over time throughout the course of disease. Each collaborating institution followed its own protocols to collect whole blood in K2EDTA tubes. For TCRbeta analysis, collaborator samples were shipped as frozen whole blood, as isolated PBMCs, or as DNA extracted from either sample type. General findings and caveats noted by the study authors: How much clinical and demographic metadata was included differed by source and by participant, and the metadata was provided uncurated.

The germline V and J ends show losses of 3 bases and 4 bases respectively, and no gene match explains 4 bases of the junction. Taken from the germline V gene, the CDR1 and CDR2 loops are KGHDR and SFDVKD. Measured from the cysteine to the phenylalanine, the CDR3 is 15 residues long. The read is trimmed to its CDR3 DNA, 45 bases read in frame from base 1. TCRbeta CDR3 regions were amplified from genomic DNA using the immunoSEQ Assay, a bias-controlled multiplex PCR. As for how the authors treated the data: The number of nucleated cells in each sample was estimated by amplification of reference gene primers within the assay. Sequence reads were collapsed and filtered to measure the absolute abundance of every unique TCRbeta CDR3 rearrangement. For each sample, productive Simpson clonality was calculated as the square root of Simpson's diversity index over productive rearrangements. What TCRdb holds here is the immuneACCESS table cut down to in-frame rearrangements. Part of the clones is not present; checked against another copy, under half of the missing clones reflect an unresolved V gene, and the others are unexplained. D and trimming come from the DNA, and the V and J calls and clone size come from that table. Counted in this sample were fewer than 85,000 clones; roughly four fifths of them appeared once. The top ten constitute 6.5% to 7.5% of the sample.

What was sequenced was peripheral blood. The chain is encoded by TRBV24-1 joined to TRBJ1-1; TRBD1 agrees with 10 junctional bases. The TCR originated in a man younger than 40 with COVID-19, enrolled during active disease. At the DNA level, the sequence is TGTGCCACCAGTGATACCCGACAGGGGGCCACTGAAGCTTTCTTT. Translated, this gives CATSDTRQGATEAFF.